These 10 T cell receptor beta chains were sequenced from one sample in a study of STAT5B mutations in CD4+ large granular lymphocyte leukemia. Libraries were prepared by immunoSEQ multiplex PCR; TCRdb keeps only in-frame clonotypes and omits some of them. The table lists roughly 25,000 clones, 74% of them singletons. Sequencing was performed on CD4+ T cells from blood buffy coats. These receptor sequences come from a human donor in good health.

V usage is TRBV27 and J usage is TRBJ2-3; 10 bases line up with TRBD2. The V and J ends lost 5 bases and 4 bases, in that order; junction bases with no gene match: 12. This CDR3 spans 17 amino acids. The germline V gene encodes CDR1 MNHEY and CDR2 SMNVEV (reference sequence). As DNA, the CDR3 is TGTGCCAGCAGTCCCCACCGGAGCGGGAGGGCCCCAGATACGCAGTATTTT. Translation: CASSPHRSGRAPDTQYF.

This chain joins TRBV11-2 and TRBJ2-1; 7 bases are a match to TRBD1. V was clipped by 0 bases and J by 0 bases; unmatched bases: 5. Germline CDR1 reads SGHAT; CDR2 reads FQNNGV. This CDR3 region has 17 residues. In DNA, the CDR3 is TGTGCCAGCAGCTTAGAGACAGGGTCGGGCTCCTACAATGAGCAGTTCTTC. Its translation is CASSLETGSGSYNEQFF.

This chain joins TRBV9 and TRBJ2-3; 8 bases match TRBD2. Per germline, CDR1 SGDLS and CDR2 YYNGEE. This CDR3 region has 15 residues. The ends lost 0 bases at V and 5 bases at J; junction bases unmatched: 5. DNA for the CDR3: TGTGCCAGCAGCGTAGTTACCAGCGGGAGAGATACGCAGTATTTT. Protein product: CASSVVTSGRDTQYF.

The chain recombines TRBV11-2 with TRBJ2-7; D unclear. The V gene lost 3 bases and the J gene lost 3 bases, with 9 bases spanning the gap. This CDR3 comprises 13 residues. Germline V CDR1 and CDR2: SGHAT, FQNNGV. The CDR3 nucleotides are TGTGCCAGCAGCTTCGGACCTAGCTACGAGCAGTACGTC. This codes for CASSFGPSYEQYV.

This sequence joins TRBV5-4 and TRBJ1-2, with TRBD1 matching 7 bases. CDR1 is SGHNT, CDR2 YYREEE, per germline (reference sequence). Trimming at V came to 0 bases and at J to 6 bases, leaving 5 bases not matched to a gene. The CDR3 consists of 14 residues. CDR3 residues: CASSLAGTADGYTF. The CDR3 nucleotides read TGTGCCAGCAGCTTGGCCGGGACAGCAGATGGCTACACCTTC.

The V call is TRBV5-6, the J call TRBJ2-3; TRBD2 matches at 7 bases. The V gene's germline CDR1 is SGHDT and CDR2 YYEEEE. V lost 0 bases to trimming and J lost 1 base; unmatched junction nucleotides: 5. The CDR3 contains 16 residues. CDR3 amino acids: CASSLGGGIGTDTQYF. In nucleotides, the CDR3 is TGTGCCAGCAGCTTGGGGGGAGGGATCGGCACAGATACGCAGTATTTT.

V gene TRBV11-2 combines with J gene TRBJ2-6; D unresolved. Trimming shortened V by 3 bases and J by 0 bases, and 9 bases separated the two germline ends. The CDR3 consists of 16 residues. Germline V CDR1 and CDR2: SGHAT, FQNNGV. CDR3 DNA: TGTGCCAGCAGCTTCCGCGGAGTCTCTGGGGCCAACGTCCTGACTTTC. It yields the protein CASSFRGVSGANVLTF.

The CDR3 coding sequence is TGTGCCAGCAGTTTAAGCGGGAACCAAGAGACCCAGTACTTC. Translation gives CASSLSGNQETQYF. The chain recombines TRBV27 with TRBJ2-5, with 7 bases identical to TRBD2. Germline values: CDR1 MNHEY, CDR2 SMNVEV (reference sequence). CDR3 length equals 14 residues. After removal of 2 bases from V and 0 bases from J, the junction contained 0 bases not matched to a gene.

The rearrangement joins TRBV27 to TRBJ2-1, with D possibly being TRBD2 (6 bases). Germline V lookup: CDR1 MNHEY, CDR2 SMNVEV (reference sequence). V lost 3 bases and J lost 6, with 15 bases in between. The CDR3 is 15 residues long. The DNA for the CDR3 is TGTGCCAGCAGTTTGGAATCCTCGGGGGTCAATGAGCAGTTCTTC. It translates to CASSLESSGVNEQFF.

V and J are TRBV5-1 and TRBJ2-2; D is uncertain. Trimming cost V 4 bases and J 0 bases, with 7 bases left between them. Per germline, CDR1 SGHRS and CDR2 YFSETQ. The CDR3 sequence is 14 residues long. Here the CDR3 DNA reads TGCGCCAGCAGCGAACGATCGAACACCGGGGAGCTGTTTTTT. It yields the protein CASSERSNTGELFF.